This TCR beta chain is from a study of T cells in Graves' hyperthyroidism and ophthalmopathy. Notes on the study in general: Most clonotypes expanded in thyroid above 0.001 were likewise present in blood.

This clonotype was counted ten times or more. Its antigen is unidentified. Between the trimmed V and J ends, which lost 0 bases and 1 base, there was a span of 11 bases. Germline V lookup: CDR1 SGHRS, CDR2 YFSETQ. The CDR3 is 17 amino acids. Uncontrolled infection, other autoimmune disease, pregnancy or lactation led to exclusion. Diagnoses used clinical symptoms, serum thyroxine and TRAb, thyroid ultrasound and orbital computed tomography. The source material, RNA transcripts, was used to amplify TCR beta CDR3 regions. The HTBI set primed first-round TCR CDR3 RT-PCR. TCRdb re-derived calls from the multiplex PCR reads in MiXCR, one entry per CDR3 protein. The sample consists of roughly 570,000 distinct CDR3 sequences, around 45% of them appearing once.

The sample comprised peripheral blood or thyroid tissue (not recorded which). This chain connects TRBV5-1 to TRBJ2-6; D call uncertain. This clonotype originated in an adult woman with Graves' disease, either hyperthyroidism or ophthalmopathy (not recorded which). The CDR3 nucleotides are TGCGCCAGCAGCTTGGGGAGCCCTAGGTCTGGGGCCAACGTCCTGACTTTC. Protein product: CASSLGSPRSGANVLTF. The full variable domain, completed using reference TRBV5-1 and TRBJ2-6, is KAGVTQTPRYLIKTRGQQVTLSCSPISGHRSVSWYQQTPGQGLQFLFEYFSETQRNKGNFPGRFSGRQFSNSRSEMNVSTLELGDSALYLCASSLGSPRSGANVLTFGAGSRLTVL.